Listed below are T cell receptor beta chains from one sample, sequenced in a study of blood T cells in healthy people across ages. TCRdb re-called the 5' RACE reads with MiXCR, one entry per CDR3 protein. The data show around 1,000,000 distinct CDR3 sequences, under 30% seen once. The same sample was also studied in work on T cells of mothers and their children.

Sequenced: blood. Receptors originate from a girl between 2 and 10 years old in good health. The CDR3 runs from the conserved cysteine through the conserved F or W. Fields, in order: D gene, V gene, J gene, clone size, CDR3 DNA, CDR3 protein. The D gene is left open where the match is weak. For some rows the clone size is stated as once, few or many, or as a class when expanded; others skip it.

>NA|TRBV27|TRBJ2-2|few
TGTGCCAGCAGTTTAAGGTCCGTGACCGGGGAGCTGTTTTTT
CASSLRSVTGELFF
>NA|TRBV7-3|TRBJ2-5|few
TGTGCCAGCAGCGCGAATAGACAAGAGACCCAGTACTTC
CASSANRQETQYF
>NA|TRBV12-3/TRBV12-4|TRBJ1-1|NA
TGTGCCAGCAGTATTGGCGAATACACTGAAGCTTTCTTT
CASSIGEYTEAFF
>NA|TRBV6-5|TRBJ2-2|few
TGTGCCAGCAGTTACAACAGACGGGGGGCTACCGGGGAGCTGTTTTTT
CASSYNRRGATGELFF
>NA|TRBV21-1|TRBJ1-1|NA
TGTGCCAGCAGTGGGGGAGGATTTTCTAAGATGAACACTGAAGCTTTCTTT
CASSGGGFSKMNTEAFF
>NA|TRBV29-1|TRBJ2-5|NA
TGCAGCGTAGTTTTTGGGGCGCAAGAGACCCAGTACTTC
CSVVFGAQETQYF
>TRBD1|TRBV20-1|TRBJ2-5|few
TGCAGTGCTAGGGGACAGGGGGCCGGTTTTGGGCAGCTCTTC
CSARGQGAGFGQLF
>TRBD1|TRBV3-1|TRBJ1-3|NA
TGTGCCAGCAGCGATGGGGACAGCGGAAACACCATATATTTT
CASSDGDSGNTIYF
>NA|TRBV29-1|TRBJ1-2|few
TGCAGCGTTGAAGGCCCAGGGGCCGATGGCTACACCTTC
CSVEGPGADGYTF
>TRBD2|TRBV6-6|TRBJ2-5|NA
TGTGCCAGCAGTACGGGACTACTTCAAGAGACCCAGTACTTC
CASSTGLLQETQYF
>NA|TRBV11-2|TRBJ2-3|NA
TGTGCCAGCAGCTTTGACGGGAGAGGCACAGATACGCAGTATTTT
CASSFDGRGTDTQYF
>TRBD2|TRBV29-1|TRBJ2-1|NA
TGCAGCGTTGTTGGCCTAGCGGGAGACAATGAGCAGTTCTTC
CSVVGLAGDNEQFF
>NA|TRBV9|TRBJ2-5|few
TGTGCCAGCAGCGAGAGTGGGGTGAATTTTGAGACCCAGTACTTC
CASSESGVNFETQYF
>TRBD1|TRBV18|TRBJ1-1|NA
TGTGCCAGCTCACCGGTACAGGGGGTGAAGGGCACTGAAGCTTTCTTT
CASSPVQGVKGTEAFF
>NA|TRBV7-9|TRBJ2-7|few
TGTGCCAGCAGCGACGTAGGACAGAAGCCCTACGAGCAGTACTTC
CASSDVGQKPYEQYF
>TRBD1|TRBV7-2|TRBJ1-2|few
TGTGCCAGCAGCTTAGCGAGGACAGGGGCCGGCTACACCTTC
CASSLARTGAGYTF
>TRBD2|TRBV28|TRBJ2-3|NA
TGTGCCAGCAGTTTACACTCGACTAGCCGGGAAGGAGATACGCAGTATTTT
CASSLHSTSREGDTQYF
>TRBD1|TRBV5-1|TRBJ1-2|NA
TGCGCCAGCAGCGCCGGGACAGGGCTCGAGGGCTACACCTTC
CASSAGTGLEGYTF
>TRBD1|TRBV7-8|TRBJ2-7|NA
TGTGCCAGCAGCTTCGACAGGGGTACTTACGAGCAGTACTTC
CASSFDRGTYEQYF
>TRBD2|TRBV19|TRBJ2-5|NA
TGTGCCAGTAGTATTGCGGGGGCCCAGTACTTC
CASSIAGAQYF
>TRBD2|TRBV28|TRBJ2-7|NA
TGTGCCAGCAGTTTAACGGCTAGCGGGAGCGACGAGCAGTACTTC
CASSLTASGSDEQYF
>NA|TRBV20-1|TRBJ2-3|few
TGCAGTGCCCCCCTGGAGGGAACAGATACGCAGTATTTT
CSAPLEGTDTQYF
>NA|TRBV2|TRBJ1-1|NA
TGTGCCAGCAGTGTTGGGGGTCCGAACACTGAAGCTTTCTTT
CASSVGGPNTEAFF
>TRBD1|TRBV12-3/TRBV12-4|TRBJ1-1|NA
TGTGCCAGCAGCGTTTTGATGGGACAGGGAAGTACTGAAGCTTTCTTT
CASSVLMGQGSTEAFF
>TRBD2|TRBV19|TRBJ2-5|few
TGTGCCACCCAAGCGGGGCGCAGTAGTTTTGGAGAGACCCAGTACTTC
CATQAGRSSFGETQYF
>TRBD1|TRBV5-1|TRBJ1-1|many
TGCGCCAGCAGCCCCGGACAGGGAAGGACTGAAGCTTTCTTT
CASSPGQGRTEAFF
>NA|TRBV9|TRBJ2-2|NA
TGTGCCAGCAGAGACTACTACACCGGGGAGCTGTTTTTT
CASRDYYTGELFF
>NA|TRBV19|TRBJ2-1|few
TGTGCCAGTACGCCGGGGGCCTACAATGAGCAGTTCTTC
CASTPGAYNEQFF
>NA|TRBV7-9|TRBJ2-7|NA
TGTGCCAGCAGCTCCGTTACTCCCTACGAGCAGTACTTC
CASSSVTPYEQYF